This T cell receptor (beta chain) came from a study of CD8 T cells in Susac syndrome. RNA totalling about 0.5 to 1 ug underwent reverse transcription with random hexamers. A multiplex approach, immunoSEQ multiplex PCR, amplified TCR beta CDR3 across 54 Vbeta and 13 Jbeta. TCRdb reprocessed the immunoSEQ multiplex PCR reads with MiXCR, giving one entry per CDR3 protein. The table shows some 130,000 distinct CDR3 sequences, with about 96% occurring only once. The CDR3 spans 14 residues. The germline V and J ends were trimmed by 0 bases and 1 base, with 7 bases remaining between them. Germline loops: CDR1 SGHRS, CDR2 YFSETQ. From blood CD8+ and CD4+ T cells, the TCR beta chain was sequenced. Matched for age and sex, the controls were healthy donors. Negative isolation was used for CD8+ and CD4+ T cells, and FACS enrichment was applied to TEMRA cells.

This chain joins TRBV5-1 and TRBJ1-2, with D unclear. The TCR comes from a human donor in good health. Input material: CD4+ T cells from PBMCs. Here the CDR3 DNA reads TGCGCCAGCAGCTTGGAGACACATAACTATGGCTACACCTTC. This gives the protein CASSLETHNYGYTF.